These 11 T cell receptor beta chains originate from one sample sequenced in a study of human T cells and chemical hapten exposure. Time point in this sample: pre-sensitization, week 0. Regarding treatment: therapeutic diphenylcyclopropenone sensitization with weekly scalp DPC. TCRdb re-called the RACE reads through MiXCR, storing one row per CDR3 protein. Altogether about 120,000 distinct CDR3 sequences are present, approximately 15% being singletons, with the ten largest covering 2.5% to 3%. Material: whole blood, obtained in connection with sensitization to the hapten diphenylcyclopropenone (DPC). The receptors derive from a woman between 18 and 30 years old with alopecia areata. Some clones in this sample may be carry-over from other donors' samples.

This clonotype was detected many times. The chain joins TRBV18 to TRBJ2-4; TRBD1 matches 7 bases. The CDR3 extends over 17 amino acids. Trimming cost V 0 bases and J 4 bases; bases outside gene matches: 9. From germline, CDR1 is KGHSH and CDR2 LQKENI. As DNA, the CDR3 is TGTGCCAGCTCACCACCGGGCCCTGAGGGGGCGAAAAACATTCAGTACTTC. This sequence encodes CASSPPGPEGAKNIQYF.

This rearrangement joins TRBV6-6 to TRBJ2-1; D uncertain. The germline V gene encodes CDR1 MNHNY and CDR2 SVGAGI (reference sequence). The CDR3 extends over 14 amino acids. V dropped 4 bases and J dropped 4 bases, with 11 bases sitting between them. This chain's CDR3 is CASSFGLDYNEQFF. In nucleotides, the CDR3 is TGTGCCAGCAGTTTCGGGCTCGATTACAATGAGCAGTTCTTC.

This clonotype has ten or more counts. The chain has TRBV7-2 and TRBJ2-3; D not certain. The V end lost 5 bases, the J end lost 2 bases, and 11 bases lay between the germline ends. Germline CDR1 SGHTA, CDR2 FQGNSA. The CDR3 has 14 amino acids. The CDR3 is CASSALRTTDTQYF. The DNA for the CDR3 is TGTGCCAGCAGCGCCTTACGGACCACAGATACGCAGTATTTT.

This rearrangement joins TRBV27 to TRBJ2-5, with 13 bases that match TRBD2. The junction had 3 bases not matched to a gene; V was cut back by 4 bases and J by 1 base. This CDR3 contains 16 residues. Germline V gene lookup returns CDR1 MNHEY and CDR2 SMNVEV (reference sequence). In DNA, the CDR3 is TGTGCCAGCAGTTCAGGACTAGCGGGGGCCCAAGAGACCCAGTACTTC. Its protein is CASSSGLAGAQETQYF.

The chain employs TRBV12-5 and TRBJ2-4, with D tentatively TRBD2 (5 bases). The V end lost 10 bases, the J end lost 6 bases, and 16 bases lay between the germline ends. Germline CDR1 reads LGHNT; CDR2 reads FRNRAP. CDR3 size: 13 residues. The CDR3 DNA sequence: TGTGCTATACAAAAGGAGGCGGGAAACATTCAGTACTTC. As protein: CAIQKEAGNIQYF.

The rearrangement links TRBV6-2 or TRBV6-3 to TRBJ2-7; 8 bases match TRBD2. Germline V gene sequence: CDR1 MNHEY, CDR2 SVGEGT. V lost 6 bases and J lost 0; bases outside the gene matches: 7. The length of the CDR3 is 15 residues. CDR3: CASRSGGAASYEQYF. The CDR3 DNA follows: TGTGCCAGCAGGTCGGGGGGGGCCGCCTCCTACGAGCAGTACTTC.

This clonotype was recorded many times. The chain recombines TRBV14 with TRBJ1-1; D gene unclear. The CDR3 sequence is 17 residues long. Trimming stripped 1 base from V and 0 bases from J, with 15 bases between. Germline assignment: CDR1 SGHDN and CDR2 FVKESK. The CDR3, as DNA: TGTGCCAGCAGCCAAGCACTAACGGGCCGGGTGAACACTGAAGCTTTCTTT. Amino acid sequence: CASSQALTGRVNTEAFF.

This clonotype was observed a handful of times. The chain couples TRBV25-1 to TRBJ1-4, with TRBD1 matching over 7 bases. Germline-derived CDR1 and CDR2 are MGHDK and SYGVNS. CDR3 length: 14 residues. V lost 7 bases to trimming and J lost 10 bases; unmatched junction nucleotides: 12. The CDR3 loop is CASTEGANAGKLFF. The CDR3 DNA is TGTGCCAGCACCGAGGGGGCAAATGCAGGAAAACTGTTTTTT.

The sample holds many counts of this clonotype. The J gene is TRBJ1-6, the V gene TRBV9; a weak D match, TRBD1 (5 bases). Deletions cut 0 bases from V and 6 bases from J, with 13 bases between. CDR3 length: 16 residues. Germline loops: CDR1 SGDLS, CDR2 YYNGEE. CDR3 bases: TGTGCCAGCAGCGTAGTGGCAGGGAGAAGTAATTCACCCCTCCACTTT. Translating it yields CASSVVAGRSNSPLHF.

About this clonotype: The junction and the germline gene differ at one end; a read error may be behind it. This sequence joins TRBV7-8 and TRBJ2-3; TRBD2 agrees at 13 bases. The CDR3 has 16 amino acids. Germline V CDR1 and CDR2: SGHVS, FQNEAQ. CDR3 residues: CGSSAGLAGAADTQYF. CDR3 coding DNA: TGTGGCAGCAGCGCCGGACTAGCGGGGGCCGCAGATACGCAGTATTTT.

The table lists this clonotype with a few counts. The V and J genes are TRBV27 and TRBJ2-5; 15 bases fit TRBD2. The V gene's germline CDR1 is MNHEY and CDR2 SMNVEV (reference sequence). V was pared by 1 base and J by 5 bases, with 2 bases of the junction left unmatched. This CDR3 comprises 16 residues. The CDR3 region is CASSLWTSGGAETQYF. The DNA for the CDR3 is TGTGCCAGCAGTTTATGGACTAGCGGGGGGGCGGAGACCCAGTACTTC.